These 25 T cell receptor beta chains share one sample of origin, sequenced in a study of early T cells in non-severe SARS-CoV-2 infection. TCRdb itself ran the 5' RACE reads through MiXCR, one entry per CDR3 protein. The sample holds tens of thousands of distinct CDR3 sequences, approximately 5.8% seen once. This specimen was whole blood, taken at baseline. All receptors come from an adult who was a healthcare worker with PCR-confirmed SARS-CoV-2 infection or an uninfected control (not recorded which).

This clonotype has a handful of counts. The chain links TRBV7-8 to TRBJ2-3, with TRBD2 matching 9 bases. The ends lost 5 bases at V and 2 bases at J; junction bases unmatched: 8. Per the germline V gene, CDR1 is SGHVS and CDR2 is FQNEAQ. The CDR3 runs 16 residues. CDR3 region: CASSLVAGADTDTQYF. The CDR3 DNA reads as TGTGCCAGCAGCCTAGTAGCGGGGGCTGACACAGATACGCAGTATTTT.

This clonotype was picked up many times. V is TRBV24-1 and J is TRBJ2-1, with 15 positions matching TRBD2. V trimming: 4 bases; J trimming: 10 bases; junction bases outside the gene matches: 10. Germline V gene data show CDR1 as KGHDR and CDR2 as SFDVKD. This CDR3 region has 17 residues. CDR3 in amino acids: CATSDPGTSGGIWEQFF. In DNA, the CDR3 is TGTGCCACCAGTGACCCCGGGACTAGCGGGGGGATCTGGGAGCAGTTCTTC.

This clonotype came up many times. This chain links TRBV5-1 with TRBJ1-4; maybe TRBD1 (6 bases). CDR1 and CDR2 (germline): SGHRS, YFSETQ. CDR3 length: 15 amino acids. Trimming left V 4 bases short and J 4 bases short, with 14 bases between. CDR3: CASSATGSDNEKLFF. CDR3 in DNA: TGCGCCAGCAGCGCCACAGGGAGCGATAATGAAAAACTGTTTTTT.

V usage is TRBV9 and J usage is TRBJ2-2, with D unresolved. The V end lost 3 bases, the J end lost 4 bases, and 10 bases lay between the germline ends. CDR3 size: 14 residues. Germline CDR1 and CDR2: SGDLS and YYNGEE. The DNA of the CDR3 is TGTGCCAGCAGCGGAATCCAAGGCACCGGGGAGCTGTTTTTT. Protein sequence: CASSGIQGTGELFF.

This clonotype was observed a few times. V and J are TRBV4-3 and TRBJ1-4, with D hard to call. The CDR3 contains 13 residues. V lost 4 bases and J lost 6, with 9 bases in between. Germline V lookup: CDR1 LGHNA, CDR2 YSLEER. The DNA for the CDR3 is TGCGCCAGCAGCCTGCAAGCGGATGAAAAACTGTTTTTT. Protein sequence: CASSLQADEKLFF.

This clonotype was detected a few times. The CDR3 sequence: CASSVAQSYGYTF. In DNA, the CDR3 is TGTGCCAGCAGCGTAGCACAGTCCTATGGCTACACCTTC. The V gene is TRBV9, the J gene TRBJ1-2; D is ambiguous. V was cut by 0 bases and J by 4 bases, with 7 bases left in between. CDR3 length equals 13 residues. Germline assignment: CDR1 SGDLS and CDR2 YYNGEE.

In its sample, this clonotype was seen a few times. The V call is TRBV6-1, the J call TRBJ1-6, with D tentatively TRBD1 (5 bases). This CDR3 has 14 amino acids. V lost 7 bases, J lost 7 bases, and 14 bases lay in between. From germline, CDR1 is MNHNS and CDR2 SASEGT. Written as DNA, the CDR3 is TGTGCCAGCAACGAACGGGGGGGGAATTCACCCCTCCACTTT. This translates into CASNERGGNSPLHF.

The chain uses TRBV5-1 and TRBJ2-1; D might be TRBD1 (6 bases). From germline, CDR1 is SGHRS and CDR2 YFSETQ. V lost 1 base, J lost 1 base, and 6 bases lay in between. This CDR3 comprises 14 residues. In nucleotides, the CDR3 is TGCGCCAGCAGCTTGACAGGGTCCTACAATGAGCAGTTCTTC. Its translation is CASSLTGSYNEQFF.

This clonotype was detected a few times. The rearrangement links TRBV6-5 to TRBJ2-2; possibly TRBD1 for D (5 bases). Germline assignment: CDR1 MNHEY and CDR2 SVGAGI. The V end was cut by 8 bases, the J end by 4 bases, with 20 bases between. The CDR3 spans 16 residues. CDR3 bases: TGTGCCAGCGGAACTCGGACGATAGACAGCACCGGGGAGCTGTTTTTT. Encoded protein: CASGTRTIDSTGELFF.

This rearrangement joins TRBV20-1 to TRBJ1-4; the D is unclear. The germline V gene encodes CDR1 DFQATT and CDR2 SNEGSKA (reference sequence). CDR3 size: 13 residues. V was clipped by 6 bases and J by 3 bases, with 11 bases between them. The CDR3 bases are TGCAGTGCCTTCGACCGGGCTAATGAAAAACTGTTTTTT. This gives the protein CSAFDRANEKLFF.

The table lists this clonotype with a few counts. This chain joins TRBV5-4 and TRBJ2-5, with TRBD2 matching 9 bases. The trim removed 6 bases at V and 4 bases at J, leaving 13 bases unmatched. This CDR3 has 16 amino acids. Germline loops: CDR1 SGHNT, CDR2 YYREEE (reference sequence). The CDR3 region has the DNA TGTGCCAGCACCCCTCTGGCGGGGGGGCTAGCAGAGACCCAGTACTTC. Protein sequence: CASTPLAGGLAETQYF.

V is TRBV3-1 and J is TRBJ2-7; TRBD2 matches 7 bases. This CDR3 is 15 amino acids long. V lost 6 bases, J lost 6 bases, and 14 bases stayed unmatched. Germline-derived CDR1 and CDR2 are LGHDT and YNNKEL (reference sequence). DNA of the CDR3: TGTGCCAGCAGACTACTCTCCGGGAGGTCATCCGAGCAGTACTTC. It encodes CASRLLSGRSSEQYF.

The chain employs TRBV4-3 and TRBJ1-1; TRBD1 is a possible D gene (5 bases). CDR1 LGHNA and CDR2 YSLEER come from the germline V gene. Trimming shortened V by 1 base and J by 0 bases, and 9 bases separated the two germline ends. The CDR3 runs 15 residues. The CDR3 coding sequence is TGCGCCAGCAGCCAAGTTGGGGCCATGAACACTGAAGCTTTCTTT. Amino acids: CASSQVGAMNTEAFF.

There are many counts of this clonotype. J is TRBJ1-2 and V is TRBV6-5; the D gene is possibly TRBD1 (6 bases). CDR3 size: 13 residues. V lost 5 bases and J lost 4, with 11 bases in between. Germline loops: CDR1 MNHEY, CDR2 SVGAGI. This chain's CDR3 is CASSQQTGYGYTF. In DNA, the CDR3 is TGTGCCAGCAGTCAACAGACAGGCTATGGCTACACCTTC.

The V and J genes are TRBV5-5 and TRBJ1-5; D remains ambiguous. Germline CDR1 and CDR2: SGHKS and YYEKEE (reference sequence). The CDR3 totals 15 residues. Between the trimmed V and J ends, which lost 1 base and 0 bases, there was a span of 8 bases. As DNA, the CDR3 is TGTGCCAGCAGCTTGCGTCGTCATAGCAATCAGCCCCAGCATTTT. This translates into CASSLRRHSNQPQHF.

This clonotype was found a few times. The chain combines TRBV5-4 with TRBJ1-4, with D possibly TRBD1 on 5 matching bases. Trimming stripped 5 bases from V and 10 bases from J, with 18 bases between. Germline V gene data show CDR1 as SGHNT and CDR2 as YYREEE (reference sequence). The CDR3 runs to 14 residues. This chain's CDR3 is CASSLYGDEGKLFF. The CDR3 nucleotides read TGTGCCAGCAGTCTTTACGGGGACGAGGGAAAACTGTTTTTT. Together with reference TRBV5-4 and TRBJ1-4, the CDR3 gives the full variable domain: ETGVTQSPTHLIKTRGQQVTLRCSSQSGHNTVSWYQQALGQGPQFIFQYYREEENGRGNFPPRFSGLQFPNYSSELNVNALELDDSALYLCASSLYGDEGKLFFGSGTQLSVL.

This clonotype has at least ten counts. The chain uses TRBV9 and TRBJ2-7; 10 bases fit TRBD2. The trim removed 4 bases at V and 2 bases at J, leaving 6 bases unmatched. This CDR3 comprises 15 residues. Germline-derived CDR1 and CDR2 are SGDLS and YYNGEE. CDR3 nucleotides: TGTGCCAGCAGCCGTCTAGCGGGGGAAACCTACGAGCAGTACTTC. Protein product: CASSRLAGETYEQYF.

This clonotype was seen many times. CDR3 residues: CATRNQGNEQFF. As DNA, the CDR3 is TGTGCCACCAGGAACCAGGGGAATGAGCAGTTCTTC. The J gene is TRBJ2-1, the V gene TRBV15, with a tentative D call TRBD1 (6 bases). Germline V gene sequence: CDR1 LNHNV, CDR2 YYDKDF (reference sequence). The CDR3 covers 12 residues. V shed 6 bases and J shed 7 bases, with 10 bases lying between them.

This clonotype was recorded a few times. The chain joins TRBV10-3 to TRBJ2-1; possible D gene TRBD2, 6 bases. This CDR3 has 15 amino acids. The germline V gene encodes CDR1 ENHRY and CDR2 SYGVKD. With 6 bases removed from V and 1 base from J, the gap between germline ends came to 13 bases. CDR3 DNA: TGTGCCATCAGACCATCGGCGGGGTCCTACAATGAGCAGTTCTTC. It is translated as CAIRPSAGSYNEQFF.

The chain joins TRBV7-2 to TRBJ2-5, with D possibly being TRBD2 (5 bases). This CDR3 is 11 amino acids long. Germline V gene data show CDR1 as SGHTA and CDR2 as FQGNSA. V lost 6 bases and J 7 bases, leaving 9 bases between the germline ends. The CDR3 nucleotides read TGTGCCAGCAGTCCTCGGGGGACCCAGTACTTC. Translation: CASSPRGTQYF.

This chain uses TRBV5-1 with TRBJ1-4; tentative D call: TRBD1 (5 bases). V was shortened by 0 bases and J by 1 base, with 10 bases between the two germline ends. The CDR3 is 16 residues long. The germline V gene has CDR1 SGHRS and CDR2 YFSETQ. Here the CDR3 reads CASSLVGRGTNEKLFF. CDR3 sequence (DNA): TGCGCCAGCAGCTTGGTTGGGAGGGGAACTAATGAAAAACTGTTTTTT.

The chain has TRBV5-6 and TRBJ1-6, with D tentatively TRBD1 (5 bases). The germline V gene encodes CDR1 SGHDT and CDR2 YYEEEE. Trimming removed 1 base at V and 8 bases at J, with 13 bases between. The CDR3 is 15 residues long. CDR3 region: CASSLSGGVYSPLHF. The CDR3 bases are TGTGCCAGCAGCTTGTCTGGGGGGGTATATTCACCCCTCCACTTT. The variable domain in full, with the rest retrieved from reference TRBV5-6 and TRBJ1-6, is DAGVTQSPTHLIKTRGQQVTLRCSPKSGHDTVSWYQQALGQGPQFIFQYYEEEERQRGNFPDRFSGHQFPNYSSELNVNALLLGDSALYLCASSLSGGVYSPLHFGNGTRLTVT.

CDR3: CASSLSLGANEKLFF. DNA for the CDR3: TGTGCCAGCAGCTTGTCACTGGGGGCTAATGAAAAACTGTTTTTT. V usage is TRBV5-6 and J usage is TRBJ1-4; TRBD1 is a possible D gene (5 bases). The CDR3 has 15 residues. V was shortened by 1 base and J by 3 bases, with 10 bases between the two germline ends. Germline values: CDR1 SGHDT, CDR2 YYEEEE.

Concerning this clonotype itself: A read error may be the cause here, since a much bigger clone is one base away. This chain links TRBV20-1 with TRBJ1-1; no reliable D call. CDR3 length: 12 residues. Per germline, CDR1 DFQATT and CDR2 SNEGSKA (reference sequence). Trimming cost V 3 bases and J 7 bases, with 12 bases left between them. The CDR3 bases are TGCAGTGCTAGGGGGTCGGGCAGTGAAGCTTTCTTT. Translation: CSARGSGSEAFF.

This clonotype has only a few counts. The chain combines TRBV30 with TRBJ2-7; weak D call: TRBD1 (5 bases). V lost 1 base to trimming and J lost 2 bases, with 9 bases between them. This CDR3 region has 13 residues. Germline lookup yields CDR1 GTSNPN and CDR2 SVGIG (reference sequence). The CDR3 loop is CAWSGQLAYEQYF. In nucleotides, the CDR3 is TGTGCCTGGAGTGGACAGTTAGCCTACGAGCAGTACTTC. Full variable domain (rest looked up from reference TRBV30 and TRBJ2-7): SQTIHQWPATLVQPVGSPLSLECTVEGTSNPNLYWYRQAAGRGLQLLFYSVGIGQISSEVPQNLSASRPQDRQFILSSKKLLLSDSGFYLCAWSGQLAYEQYFGPGTRLTVT.